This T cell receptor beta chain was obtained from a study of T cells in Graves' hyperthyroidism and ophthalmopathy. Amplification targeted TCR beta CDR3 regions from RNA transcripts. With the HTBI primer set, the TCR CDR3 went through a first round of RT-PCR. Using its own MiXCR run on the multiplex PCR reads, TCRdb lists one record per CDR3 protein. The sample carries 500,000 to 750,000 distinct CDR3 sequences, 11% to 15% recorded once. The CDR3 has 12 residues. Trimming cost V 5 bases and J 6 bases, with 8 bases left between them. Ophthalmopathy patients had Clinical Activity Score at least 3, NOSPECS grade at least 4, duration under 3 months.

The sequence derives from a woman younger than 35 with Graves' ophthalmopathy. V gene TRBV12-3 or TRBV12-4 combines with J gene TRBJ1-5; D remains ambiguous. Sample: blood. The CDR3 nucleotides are TGTGCCAGCAGTCCCGGGAGTCAGCCCCAGCATTTT. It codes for CASSPGSQPQHF.